This paragraph reports one TCR beta chain. Generated by immunoSEQ multiplex PCR, the TCRdb table keeps only in-frame clones and is missing some. The sample records approximately 300,000 clones, around 86% being singletons. Between the trimmed V and J ends, which lost 0 bases and 5 bases, there was a span of 16 bases. CDR1 and CDR2 from the germline V gene are LGHNT and FRNRAP. The CDR3 totals 16 residues. Participants were aged about 18 to 89 years from 20 to 30 US areas. Cohort 3 donors counted as recovered after two negative PCRs, clearance, or resolved symptoms. This record comes from a study of blood T cell repertoires in COVID-19.

Material for sequencing was PBMCs or T cells enriched from blood (not recorded which). The V and J genes are TRBV12-5 and TRBJ1-1; no clear D. The source of this sequence is a woman aged 18-30 years who had recovered from COVID-19. CDR3 coding DNA: TGTGCTAGTGGTTTGGTGGTAGTTAGTGCCGGGACTGAAGCTTTCTTT. Residues: CASGLVVVSAGTEAFF.